The rows below give T cell receptor beta chains drawn from one sample of a study of blood T cells in healthy people across ages. TCRdb called the 5' RACE reads again in MiXCR, with one record for every CDR3 protein. The sample gives approximately 800,000 distinct CDR3 sequences, 60% to 80% of which show up once; roughly 25% is in the top ten. Sequencing input: blood. The source is a man between 25 and 39 years old in good health. Both conserved end residues are part of each CDR3. D genes are given only for firm matches. Size is stated for part of the rows, as once, few or many counts, or as a class when the clone is expanded.

j_call cdr3_length d_call v_call clone_size cdr3_nt cdr3_aa
TRBJ2-4 16 NA TRBV2 NA TGTGCCAGCAGTGACTTCGCAGGGGACGCCAAAAACATTCAGTACTTC CASSDFAGDAKNIQYF
TRBJ2-5 13 NA TRBV2 NA TGTGCCAGCAGTGTGGACAGCAAAGAGACCCAGTACTTC CASSVDSKETQYF
TRBJ2-3 14 NA TRBV20-1 NA TGCAGTGCGCAGAGACACTCGAGGACAGATACGCAGTATTTT CSAQRHSRTDTQYF
TRBJ2-5 13 NA TRBV24-1 NA TGTGCCACCAGTGATTTGAAGGAAGGGACCCAGTACTTC CATSDLKEGTQYF
TRBJ2-1 14 TRBD1 TRBV19 few TGTGCCACTACCGACAGGGGGAAGAGGAATGAGCAGTTCTTC CATTDRGKRNEQFF
TRBJ1-2 14 NA TRBV27 few TGTGCCAGCAGTTTAGGCAGGGTCGGCTATGGCTACACCTTC CASSLGRVGYGYTF
TRBJ2-3 12 NA TRBV2 once TGTGCCAGCAAGTTGGCACCGGATACGCAGTATTTT CASKLAPDTQYF
TRBJ2-7 14 NA TRBV11-1 few TGTGCCAGCAGCTTAAACGACGGACTCTACGAGCAGTACTTC CASSLNDGLYEQYF
TRBJ2-7 16 NA TRBV28 NA TGTGCCAGCAGTTTTATAGTACAGGGAAAAACCTACGAGCAGTACTTC CASSFIVQGKTYEQYF
TRBJ2-5 12 NA TRBV14 NA TGTGCCAGCAGCCCATGGTCAGAGACCCAGTACTTC CASSPWSETQYF
TRBJ2-3 17 NA TRBV12-3/TRBV12-4 NA TGTGCCAGCAGTACCCCCATACAGGGGAGGGTCACAGATACGCAGTATTTT CASSTPIQGRVTDTQYF
TRBJ2-7 14 TRBD2 TRBV20-1 NA TGCAGTGCTAACCCCGGGACTAGTGACTTGGAGCAGTACTTC CSANPGTSDLEQYF
TRBJ2-7 11 TRBD1 TRBV6-5 NA TGTGCCAGCAGTACCGGGACAGTGCAGTACTTC CASSTGTVQYF
TRBJ2-7 15 NA TRBV3-1 NA TGTGCCAGCAGCAGAGATTGGACTTCGACCTACGAGCAGTACTTC CASSRDWTSTYEQYF
TRBJ2-1 15 NA TRBV10-3 NA TGTGCCATCAGTGAGATGGCAGGATCCTACAATGAGCAGTTCTTC CAISEMAGSYNEQFF
TRBJ2-7 13 NA TRBV20-1 few TGCAGTGCTTCCCGGCACACCTCCTACGAGCAGTACTTC CSASRHTSYEQYF
TRBJ2-1 15 TRBD2 TRBV7-9 NA TGTGCCAGCAGCTTAGTACTAGCGGGGGACGATGAGCAGTTCTTC CASSLVLAGDDEQFF
TRBJ1-2 13 TRBD1 TRBV28 NA TGTGCCAGCAGTTTAAACAGGGGCTATGGCTACACCTTC CASSLNRGYGYTF
TRBJ2-5 18 TRBD1 TRBV14 NA TGTGCCAGCAGCCGAGGACAGGGGATGAGGGGGTCACAAGAGACCCAGTACTTC CASSRGQGMRGSQETQYF
TRBJ2-1 15 TRBD2 TRBV7-2 NA TGTGCCAGCAGTATTAGCGGGGGAGGGTACAATGAGCAGTTCTTC CASSISGGGYNEQFF
TRBJ2-5 12 NA TRBV2 once TGTGCTACCTTAAACCGGCAAGAGACCCAGTACTTC CATLNRQETQYF
TRBJ2-3 15 TRBD2 TRBV4-3 NA TGCGCCAGCAGCCCCACTAGCGGGCGCACAGATACGCAGTATTTT CASSPTSGRTDTQYF
TRBJ2-7 13 TRBD1 TRBV5-1 NA TGCGCCAGTTCCGGACAGGGAGTCCACGAGCAGTACTTC CASSGQGVHEQYF
TRBJ2-7 15 NA TRBV2 NA TGTGCCAGCAATGAAGCGCTTCTGGCGGGCTACGAGCAGTACTTC CASNEALLAGYEQYF
TRBJ2-7 16 NA TRBV28 few TGTGCCAGCAGATTCACGACAGTGGAGCCCACCTACGAGCAGTACTTC CASRFTTVEPTYEQYF
TRBJ2-1 15 TRBD2 TRBV29-1 NA TGCAGCGTTGAAGATCCCGGGACTATCTACAATGAGCAGTTCTTC CSVEDPGTIYNEQFF
TRBJ1-2 12 NA TRBV20-1 NA TGCAGTGCTAGATGGGCTATGTATGGCCACACCTTC CSARWAMYGHTF
TRBJ2-7 16 TRBD2 TRBV4-3 few TGCGCCAGCAGCCAAGGGAGCGGGGGTAATTACAATGAGCAGTACTTC CASSQGSGGNYNEQYF
TRBJ1-1 14 NA TRBV10-3 NA TGTGCCATCAGTGAAGCAGGTGGGGCCACTGAAGCTTTCTTT CAISEAGGATEAFF
TRBJ2-5 15 TRBD2 TRBV6-1 few TGTGCCAGCAGTGACGTCGGGAGGGAGGGCAAGACCCAGTACTTC CASSDVGREGKTQYF
TRBJ1-3 14 TRBD1 TRBV5-1 NA TGCGCCAGCAGCTCCCAGACAGGGGGAAACACCATATATTTT CASSSQTGGNTIYF
TRBJ2-5 12 NA TRBV7-9 NA TGTTCCAGCAGACTAACCGCGGAGACCCAGTACTTC CSSRLTAETQYF
TRBJ2-7 16 TRBD1 TRBV10-3 few TGTGCCATCAGTGGCAACGGACAGGGCCCTACCTACGAGCAGTACTTC CAISGNGQGPTYEQYF
TRBJ2-7 14 TRBD1 TRBV10-3 NA TGTGCCATCAGGACCGGGACAGGGTCCTACGAGCAGTACTTC CAIRTGTGSYEQYF
TRBJ2-7 12 NA TRBV12-3/TRBV12-4 NA TGTGCCAACAGTTTCGGGCGCTACGAGCAGTACTTC CANSFGRYEQYF
TRBJ2-7 12 NA TRBV5-5 once TGTGCCAGCTCTTGGGACTCCTACGGGCAGTACTTC CASSWDSYGQYF
TRBJ2-7 15 TRBD1 TRBV7-2 few TGTGCCAGCAGCTTAGGACAGGGGATTGCGTACGAGCAGTACTTC CASSLGQGIAYEQYF
TRBJ2-1 15 NA TRBV10-3 few TGTGCCATCAAAATGGCCGAGCGCGCCTACAATGAGCAGTTCTTC CAIKMAERAYNEQFF
TRBJ2-5 14 NA TRBV3-1 few TGTGCCAGCAGCCAAGATTCCCACGGGGAGACCCAGTACTTC CASSQDSHGETQYF
TRBJ2-7 16 TRBD1 TRBV20-1 many TGCAGTGCTAGACCCCCGACTGGGACAGGTGTATACGAGCAGTACTTC CSARPPTGTGVYEQYF
TRBJ2-7 14 TRBD1 TRBV7-2 NA TGTGCCAGCAGCGCAGGGGACAGAGTCTACGAGCAGTACTTC CASSAGDRVYEQYF
TRBJ2-7 15 NA TRBV6-5 NA TGTGCCAGCAGCAAGGGGCGCGTAAGCTCCTACGAGCAGTACTTC CASSKGRVSSYEQYF
TRBJ2-3 16 NA TRBV13 NA TGTGCCAGCAGCTTAGTCGCAGGCGGGGTGGCAGATACGCAGTATTTT CASSLVAGGVADTQYF
TRBJ2-7 15 TRBD1 TRBV4-3 few TGCGCCAGCAGCCAGGACGGGACAGCCTCCTACGAGCAGTACTTC CASSQDGTASYEQYF
TRBJ2-5 13 TRBD2 TRBV20-1 many TGCAGCGTCCGACTAGCGGGGGAAGAGACCCAGTACTTC CSVRLAGEETQYF
TRBJ2-1 15 TRBD1 TRBV4-2 NA TGTGCCAGCAGTTACGGGACAGGGGTCTACAATGAGCAGTTCTTC CASSYGTGVYNEQFF
TRBJ1-3 12 NA TRBV6-6 NA TGTGCCAGCAGTTACTCGAAAACCTCGATATATTTT CASSYSKTSIYF
TRBJ2-7 14 TRBD1 TRBV15 NA TGTGCCACCAGCAGATCCACAGGGGGCCGCAGTCAGTACTTC CATSRSTGGRSQYF
TRBJ2-6 16 NA TRBV11-2 NA TGTGCCAGCAGCTCCCTGGGGGCGTCTGGGGCCAACGTCCTGACTTTC CASSSLGASGANVLTF
TRBJ1-2 13 NA TRBV6-2/TRBV6-3 once TGTGCCAGCAGTTACTTGGGGACCGCCGGCTACACCTTC CASSYLGTAGYTF
TRBJ1-6 13 NA TRBV6-2/TRBV6-3 NA TGTGCCAGCAACGGACAGAGGAATTCACCCCTCCACTTT CASNGQRNSPLHF
TRBJ1-4 16 NA TRBV7-6 few TGTGCCAGCAGCGCCTCCCCGACGGGAGATAATGAAAAACTGTTTTTT CASSASPTGDNEKLFF
TRBJ2-1 12 NA TRBV20-1 NA TGCAGTGCTGAGACACCCTACAATGAGCAGTTCTTC CSAETPYNEQFF
TRBJ2-2 15 TRBD1 TRBV6-2/TRBV6-3 NA TGTGCCAGCAGCCTACAGGGGGCTAGGACCGGGGAGCTGTTTTTT CASSLQGARTGELFF